The 21 T cell receptor beta chains reported below all come from one sample, sequenced in a study of T-cell memory formation after mild COVID-19 (dated by TCRdb to the early 2020s). The library was made by 5' RACE. Sequencing used an Illumina NovaSeq 6000. Through fastp at Q25 and MiXCR, TCRdb rebuilt clones from the public reads, retaining in-frame beta chains. Every distinct CDR3 protein forms one entry, paired with its most common genes and DNA. The sample table records hundreds of thousands of distinct CDR3 sequences; approximately 15% of these occur just once. The top ten clones comprise about 20% of the sample. The sequenced sample was PBMCs or a T cell subset sorted from them (not recorded which). These receptors were taken from a man between 18 and 35 years old who had mild COVID-19 (a few samples of this study predate the infection). The sample titles of this study are shuffled in the database, so cell type and time point are left out; the donor was told from shared clones.

This clonotype showed up many times. The chain combines TRBV7-2 with TRBJ1-6, with a weak D call TRBD1 (5 bases). The CDR3 has 15 residues. Trimming shortened V by 6 bases and J by 2 bases, and 11 bases separated the two germline ends. Germline CDR1 is SGHTA and CDR2 is FQGNSA. CDR3 nucleotides: TGTGCCAGCAGTCCGCGACAGCCCTATAATTCACCCCTCCACTTT. Protein sequence: CASSPRQPYNSPLHF.

The genes are TRBV10-3 and TRBJ2-5; 7 nucleotides agree with TRBD1. CDR1 is ENHRY and CDR2 is SYGVKD in the germline V gene. The CDR3 totals 11 residues. Unmatched junction bases numbered 0, after V lost 6 bases and J lost 5 bases. The CDR3 DNA follows: TGTGCCATCAGGGGACAGGAGACCCAGTACTTC. Encoded protein: CAIRGQETQYF.

This clonotype was counted only a few times. The genes are TRBV20-1 and TRBJ2-3, with 10 bases identical to TRBD2. CDR1 DFQATT and CDR2 SNEGSKA come from the germline V gene (reference sequence). The CDR3 extends over 13 amino acids. Germline trimming cut 5 bases from V and 11 bases from J; bases unmatched to any gene: 10. CDR3 loop: CSALLAGAGGQYF. Written as DNA, the CDR3 is TGCAGTGCTCTGCTAGCGGGGGCTGGTGGGCAGTATTTT.

The rearrangement joins TRBV9 to TRBJ2-1; perhaps TRBD1 as D (6 bases). The CDR3 has 13 residues. Germline CDR1 and CDR2: SGDLS and YYNGEE. V dropped 4 bases and J dropped 9 bases, with 14 bases sitting between them. The chain's CDR3 is CASSPGHLSEQFF. In nucleotides, the CDR3 is TGTGCCAGCAGCCCGGGACATCTTAGTGAGCAGTTCTTC.

This clonotype was seen a handful of times. This rearrangement joins TRBV20-1 to TRBJ2-1; D is ambiguous. Trimming took off 6 bases at V and 0 bases at J, with 9 bases between the two ends. The germline gives CDR1 DFQATT, CDR2 SNEGSKA (reference sequence). The CDR3 length is 13 residues. CDR3 in DNA: TGCAGTGCCACCACAAACTCCTACAATGAGCAGTTCTTC. This codes for CSATTNSYNEQFF.

The chain has TRBV24-1 and TRBJ2-2, with D hard to call. Trimming cost V 8 bases and J 0 bases, with 9 bases left between them. Germline lookup yields CDR1 KGHDR and CDR2 SFDVKD. CDR3 length: 14 amino acids. The CDR3 region has the DNA TGTGCCACCACCACGGACGCGAACACCGGGGAGCTGTTTTTT. Encoded protein: CATTTDANTGELFF.

There are many counts of this clonotype. The chain employs TRBV6-5 and TRBJ1-4; possible D gene TRBD1, 5 bases. The V and J ends lost 4 bases and 0 bases respectively, with 12 bases between them. The CDR3 is 16 residues long. Per the germline V gene, CDR1 is MNHEY and CDR2 is SVGAGI. The CDR3 sequence: CASSSRDPSTNEKLFF. DNA of the CDR3: TGTGCCAGCAGTTCGCGGGACCCCTCAACTAATGAAAAACTGTTTTTT.

V is TRBV27 and J is TRBJ2-5, with D tentatively TRBD2 (7 bases). V shed 3 bases and J shed 1 base, with 15 bases lying between them. CDR3 length: 16 amino acids. In germline, CDR1 is MNHEY, CDR2 SMNVEV (reference sequence). The CDR3 sequence: CASSLGGAWGQETQYF. CDR3 nucleotide sequence: TGTGCCAGCAGTTTGGGGGGGGCTTGGGGCCAAGAGACCCAGTACTTC.

The table lists this clonotype with a few counts. This chain connects TRBV6-4 to TRBJ2-3; 10 positions match TRBD2. The CDR3 runs 15 residues. Germline CDR1 and CDR2: MRHNA and SNTAGT. V lost 3 bases, J lost 8 bases, and 8 bases stayed unmatched. CDR3 in DNA: TGTGCCAGCAGTGAGTCCAGCGGGGGGGGAAGTACGCAGTATTTT. This sequence encodes CASSESSGGGSTQYF.

This clonotype was counted a few times. This chain links TRBV20-1 with TRBJ2-7; 11 bases align to TRBD1. V lost 6 bases, J lost 7 bases, and 5 bases stayed unmatched. CDR3 size: 12 residues. In germline, CDR1 is DFQATT, CDR2 SNEGSKA (reference sequence). CDR3 nucleotide sequence: TGCAGTGCGTCGGACAGGGGGCGGGAGCAGTACTTC. Protein product: CSASDRGREQYF.

The chain employs TRBV19 and TRBJ2-5, with D hard to call. Trimming cost V 1 base and J 1 base, with 7 bases left between them. This CDR3 has 14 amino acids. Germline values: CDR1 LNHDA, CDR2 SQIVND (reference sequence). The CDR3 is CASSIAGVQETQYF. CDR3 nucleotides: TGTGCCAGTAGTATAGCTGGGGTCCAAGAGACCCAGTACTTC. Full variable domain (rest looked up from reference TRBV19 and TRBJ2-5): DGGITQSPKYLFRKEGQNVTLSCEQNLNHDAMYWYRQDPGQGLRLIYYSQIVNDFQKGDIAEGYSVSREKKESFPLTVTSAQKNPTAFYLCASSIAGVQETQYFGPGTRLLVL.

This clonotype was observed a handful of times. The J gene is TRBJ2-7, the V gene TRBV9, with no clear D. The V gene lost 0 bases and the J gene lost 0 bases, with 7 bases spanning the gap. Germline values: CDR1 SGDLS, CDR2 YYNGEE. CDR3 length equals 14 residues. The CDR3 region has the DNA TGTGCCAGCAGCGTAGAGATGAACTCCTACGAGCAGTACTTC. Encoded protein: CASSVEMNSYEQYF.

This chain connects TRBV10-3 to TRBJ2-1; D remains ambiguous. Germline V gene lookup returns CDR1 ENHRY and CDR2 SYGVKD. V gave up 6 bases and J gave up 1 base, with 7 bases separating them. This CDR3 contains 13 residues. CDR3 region: CAIRDDSYNEQFF. The CDR3 DNA reads as TGTGCCATCAGGGACGATTCCTACAATGAGCAGTTCTTC.

In its sample, this clonotype was seen a few times. The chain has TRBV6-6 and TRBJ2-1; 7 bases line up with TRBD1. The CDR3 covers 15 residues. Trimming removed 5 bases from V and 4 bases from J; junction bases left unmatched: 8. The V gene's germline CDR1 is MNHNY and CDR2 SVGAGI (reference sequence). In nucleotides, the CDR3 is TGTGCCAGCAGTGCTCAGGGGGTTCCGTACAATGAGCAGTTCTTC. Encoded protein: CASSAQGVPYNEQFF.

This clonotype was detected a few times. V usage is TRBV20-1 and J usage is TRBJ1-2, with 7 bases identical to TRBD1. The germline V gene encodes CDR1 DFQATT and CDR2 SNEGSKA (reference sequence). The CDR3 has 13 amino acids. With V trimmed by 3 bases and J by 4 bases, 5 bases remained unmatched. The CDR3 DNA reads TGCAGTGCTAGGGGACAGTCTATCTATGGCTACACCTTC. Protein: CSARGQSIYGYTF.

This clonotype came up many times. The chain has TRBV3-1 and TRBJ2-1, with D unresolved. Germline-derived CDR1 and CDR2 are LGHDT and YNNKEL (reference sequence). Trimming removed 4 bases from V and 7 bases from J, with 11 bases in between. The CDR3 length is 13 residues. The CDR3 coding sequence is TGTGCCAGCAGCCTCACGGGCTCTAATGAGCAGTTCTTC. Translation gives CASSLTGSNEQFF.

This clonotype was recorded at least ten times. The CDR3 protein is CASSYGKVNTGELFF. CDR3 in DNA: TGTGCCAGCAGTTACGGAAAGGTGAACACCGGGGAGCTGTTTTTT. V is TRBV6-5 and J is TRBJ2-2; no clear D gene. CDR3 length: 15 amino acids. In germline, CDR1 is MNHEY, CDR2 SVGAGI. The germline V and J ends were trimmed by 2 bases and 1 base, with 8 bases remaining between them.

This chain connects TRBV4-2 to TRBJ2-7; TRBD2 aligns across 13 bases. The CDR3 spans 17 residues. In germline, CDR1 is LGHNA, CDR2 YNFKEQ. V trimming: 4 bases; J trimming: 5 bases; junction bases outside the gene matches: 11. CDR3 loop: CASSPKPLAGGPHEQYF. As DNA, the CDR3 is TGTGCCAGCAGCCCCAAACCACTAGCGGGGGGGCCCCACGAGCAGTACTTC.

This clonotype was picked up a small number of times. The V call is TRBV12-3 or TRBV12-4, the J call TRBJ1-4; no clear D gene. The CDR3 consists of 15 residues. Trimming took off 5 bases at V and 8 bases at J, with 18 bases between the two ends. In nucleotides, the CDR3 is TGTGCCAGCAGTCGTTCTTTTGGTGGTGACGAAAAACTGTTTTTT. Its protein product is CASSRSFGGDEKLFF.

This clonotype has more than one count but fewer than ten. The chain combines TRBV6-5 with TRBJ2-1; no definite D call. Looked up from germline, CDR1 is MNHEY and CDR2 is SVGAGI. The CDR3 is 14 amino acids. V lost 0 bases and J lost 8, with 11 bases in between. CDR3 loop: CASSYSRPSDEQFF. For the CDR3, the DNA is TGTGCCAGCAGTTACTCGCGACCCTCAGATGAGCAGTTCTTC.

The rearrangement joins TRBV30 to TRBJ2-1, with D possibly called TRBD1 or TRBD2 (7 bases each). Germline CDR1 is GTSNPN and CDR2 is SVGIG (reference sequence). V shed 2 bases and J shed 10 bases, with 12 bases lying between them. This CDR3 is built from 12 residues. The CDR3 DNA is TGTGCCTGGAGTCCAGGGGGGGCGGAGCAGTTCTTC. Translated, it gives CAWSPGGAEQFF.